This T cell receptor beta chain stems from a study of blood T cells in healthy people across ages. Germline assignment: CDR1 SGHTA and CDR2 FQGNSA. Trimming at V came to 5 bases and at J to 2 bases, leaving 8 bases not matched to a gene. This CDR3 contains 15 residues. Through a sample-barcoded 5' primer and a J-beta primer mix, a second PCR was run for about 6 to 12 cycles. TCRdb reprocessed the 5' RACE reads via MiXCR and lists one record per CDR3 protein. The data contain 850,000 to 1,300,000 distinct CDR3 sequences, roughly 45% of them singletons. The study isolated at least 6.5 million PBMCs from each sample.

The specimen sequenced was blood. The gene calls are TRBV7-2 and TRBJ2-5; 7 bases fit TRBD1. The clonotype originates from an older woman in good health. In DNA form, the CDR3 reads TGTGCCAGCAGCCGAGGGGGCTTGAGGCAAGAGACCCAGTACTTC. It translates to CASSRGGLRQETQYF.